The next 5 T cell receptor beta chains were all read from a single sample in a study of vaccination and CD4 T cells after COVID-19 (dated by TCRdb to between 2021 and 2022). Their specific antigens are unknown. The receptor library was made with PCR. These reads were obtained on an Illumina iSeq 100. DNA from cultured CD4+ T cells underwent TCR sequencing with the Oncomine TCR Beta short-read assay at the Johns Hopkins FTIC core. Using fastp trimming at Q25 and MiXCR clonotype assembly, TCRdb reanalyzed the public sequencing data and kept in-frame beta chains. Every entry covers one CDR3 protein and lists the most common genes and DNA from its rows. In this sample the table shows around 1,700 distinct CDR3 sequences, 55% to 75% of which occur a single time. 88% of the sample rests with the top ten. The treatment or condition label of this sample denotes: approximately nine-day PBMC culture with coronavirus spike peptide pools or control peptides (ViraFEST assay).

Here the sequenced sample was CD4+ T cells from blood, cultured in vitro, taken after SARS-CoV-2 vaccination. The receptors shown here come from a human donor who had recovered from COVID-19.

This clonotype has more than one count but fewer than ten. The chain joins TRBV4-1 to TRBJ1-6; no reliable D call. Trimming shortened V by 8 bases and J by 6 bases, and 8 bases separated the two germline ends. Germline CDR1 MGHRA, CDR2 YSYEKL. The CDR3 is made up of 12 amino acids. In nucleotides, the CDR3 is TGCGCCAGCGCAGTAGTTAATTCACCCCTCCACTTT. Protein: CASAVVNSPLHF.

J is TRBJ1-6 and V is TRBV6-2 or TRBV6-3, with D tentatively TRBD1 (5 bases). The CDR3 has 13 residues. Germline V gene sequence: CDR1 MNHEY, CDR2 SVGEGT. V shed 7 bases and J shed 10 bases, with 14 bases lying between them. The CDR3 nucleotides read TGTGCCAGCATCTCAGGGTTTGGCTCACCCCTCCACTTT. Translating it yields CASISGFGSPLHF.

The CDR3 region has the DNA TGTGCCAGCAGCTTAGATCCGACGGAGAACGAGCAGTACTTC. Its protein is CASSLDPTENEQYF. V is TRBV11-3 and J is TRBJ2-7; no definite D call. Between the trimmed V and J ends, which lost 0 bases and 5 bases, there was a span of 11 bases. The CDR3 runs to 14 residues. The V gene's germline CDR1 is SGHNT and CDR2 YENEEA. The whole variable domain, filled in from reference TRBV11-3 and TRBJ2-7, reads EAGVVQSPRYKIIEKKQPVAFWCNPISGHNTLYWYLQNLGQGPELLIRYENEEAVDDSQLPKDRFSAERLKGVDSTLKIQPAELGDSAVYLCASSLDPTENEQYFGPGTRLTVT.

The J gene is TRBJ2-2, the V gene TRBV7-6; 9 positions match TRBD1. CDR1 is SGHVS, CDR2 FNYEAQ, per germline. The V segment lost 5 bases and the J segment 7 bases; nucleotides outside the gene matches: 8. The CDR3 length is 15 residues. In DNA form, the CDR3 reads TGTGCCAGCAGCCCAGGGACAGGGTCAAGCGGGGAGCTGTTTTTT. This sequence encodes CASSPGTGSSGELFF.

This chain joins TRBV11-3 and TRBJ1-2, with D tentatively TRBD1 (5 bases). The germline gives CDR1 SGHNT, CDR2 YENEEA. Deletions cut 5 bases from V and 4 bases from J, with 11 bases between. CDR3 length: 13 amino acids. The DNA of the CDR3 is TGTGCCAGCAGCCCCGGGACCGGCTATGGCTACACCTTC. The encoded protein is CASSPGTGYGYTF. Full variable domain (outside the CDR3, taken from reference TRBV11-3 and TRBJ1-2): EAGVVQSPRYKIIEKKQPVAFWCNPISGHNTLYWYLQNLGQGPELLIRYENEEAVDDSQLPKDRFSAERLKGVDSTLKIQPAELGDSAVYLCASSPGTGYGYTFGSGTRLTVV.